The 31 T cell receptor beta chains given below trace back to one sample, sequenced in a study of Graves' ophthalmopathy and Graves' hyperthyroidism. The study amplified TCR beta CDR3 regions using RNA transcripts. Second-round multiplex PCR came after a first-round RT-PCR that employed HTBI primers. Each CDR3 protein gets one entry after TCRdb re-called the multiplex PCR reads with MiXCR. Of more than 550,000 distinct CDR3 sequences detected, about 38% appear once; the ten largest clones hold over 2.5%. Sample: peripheral blood. These receptors were collected from an adult man with Graves' ophthalmopathy.

This clonotype showed up just a few times. The chain couples TRBV7-2 to TRBJ2-6; maybe TRBD2 (6 bases). In germline, CDR1 is SGHTA, CDR2 FQGNSA. This CDR3 has 15 amino acids. V was pared by 5 bases and J by 3 bases, with 11 bases between. The CDR3 loop is CASSNGRGGANVLTF. CDR3 nucleotide sequence: TGTGCCAGCAGCAACGGGCGGGGTGGGGCCAACGTCCTGACTTTC.

This clonotype was detected a few times. This chain connects TRBV20-1 to TRBJ1-5; D possibly corresponds to TRBD1 (6 bases). The CDR3 runs 16 residues. V dropped 3 bases and J dropped 4 bases, with 19 bases sitting between them. The germline V gene has CDR1 DFQATT and CDR2 SNEGSKA (reference sequence). The CDR3 nucleotides are TGCAGTGCTAGCCAGGGCGCGGAGGGGGATAATCAGCCCCAGCATTTT. As protein: CSASQGAEGDNQPQHF.

Notes on this clonotype: Relative to the germline gene, one junction end is altered; a read error may explain this. The chain uses TRBV19 and TRBJ1-1; possible D gene TRBD1, 6 bases. CDR3 length: 14 residues. Germline V CDR1 and CDR2: LNHDA, SQIVND (reference sequence). The CDR3 nucleotides are TGTGCCAGTAGCGGATCTGCGAGGGACACTGAGGCTTTCTTT. Encoded protein: CASSGSARDTEAFF. Supplemented by reference TRBV19 and TRBJ1-1, the full variable domain reads DGGITQSPKYLFRKEGQNVTLSCEQNLNHDAMYWYRQDPGQGLRLIYYSQIVNDFQKGDIAEGYSVSREKKESFPLTVTSAQKNPTAFYLCASSGSARDTEAFFGQGTRLTVV.

The chain has TRBV10-3 and TRBJ2-2; D might be TRBD1 (5 bases). The V end was cut by 10 bases, the J end by 5 bases, with 20 bases between. Germline V CDR1 and CDR2: ENHRY, SYGVKD. The CDR3 extends over 15 amino acids. The CDR3 loop reads CASSFDSLGTGELFF. The CDR3 nucleotides read TGTGCCAGCAGCTTCGACAGTTTGGGGACCGGGGAGCTGTTTTTT.

This clonotype turned up a few times. One end of the junction fails to match germline, which may point to a read error. The chain employs TRBV20-1 and TRBJ2-5; TRBD2 matches 12 bases. The CDR3 length is 13 residues. In germline, CDR1 is DFQATT, CDR2 SNEGSKA (reference sequence). The CDR3 protein is CSSSGGGAETQYF. The CDR3 DNA sequence: TGCAGTTCTAGCGGGGGGGGGGCAGAGACCCAGTACTTC.

This chain links TRBV7-3 with TRBJ1-5; D perhaps matches TRBD1 (5 bases). Trimming took 6 bases from V and 4 from J, leaving 13 bases between them. The CDR3 is made up of 14 amino acids. Germline V CDR1 and CDR2: SGHTA, FQGTGA. CDR3 DNA sequence: TGTGCCAGCAGAGCCCTCTGGGGGAATCAGCCCCAGCATTTT. Its translation: CASRALWGNQPQHF.

This clonotype was found a few times. This rearrangement joins TRBV6-5 to TRBJ2-7; no clear D. Germline CDR1 is MNHEY and CDR2 is SVGAGI. V was clipped by 5 bases and J by 0 bases, with 8 bases between them. CDR3 length: 13 amino acids. The CDR3 DNA follows: TGTGCCAGCAGTGCCTTAGGCTCCTACGAGCAGTACTTC. Translating it yields CASSALGSYEQYF.

This clonotype occurred many times. V is TRBV2 and J is TRBJ1-2; D might be TRBD1 (5 bases). Per germline, CDR1 SNHLY and CDR2 FYNNEI. The CDR3 is made up of 12 amino acids. Trimming left V 8 bases short and J 5 bases short, with 12 bases between. The CDR3 DNA reads TGTGCCAGCCCGGGACCATCATATGGCTACACCTTC. The encoded protein is CASPGPSYGYTF. The full variable domain, rest sourced from reference TRBV2 and TRBJ1-2, is EPEVTQTPSHQVTQMGQEVILRCVPISNHLYFYWYRQILGQKVEFLVSFYNNEISEKSEIFDDQFSVERPDGSNFTLKIRSTKLEDSAMYFCASPGPSYGYTFGSGTRLTVV.

This sequence joins TRBV6-6 and TRBJ1-6; D is unresolved. From germline, CDR1 is MNHNY and CDR2 SVGAGI (reference sequence). The CDR3 runs 12 residues. Trimming took off 7 bases at V and 2 bases at J, with 3 bases between the two ends. The CDR3 DNA follows: TGTGCCAGCAACACCTATAATTCACCCCTCCACTTT. It yields the protein CASNTYNSPLHF.

V gene TRBV2 combines with J gene TRBJ1-1; the match to TRBD1 covers 10 bases. Germline V gives CDR1 SNHLY, CDR2 FYNNEI. This CDR3 contains 16 residues. Trimming took 6 bases from V and 0 from J; bases not matched to a gene: 7. CDR3 residues: CASRRQGAGMNTEAFF. The DNA of the CDR3 is TGTGCCAGCAGGAGACAGGGGGCAGGGATGAACACTGAAGCTTTCTTT.

This chain connects TRBV10-3 to TRBJ1-2; 7 nucleotides align to TRBD1. Germline V gene lookup returns CDR1 ENHRY and CDR2 SYGVKD. V lost 10 bases, J lost 0 bases, and 17 bases stayed unmatched. CDR3 length: 17 residues. CDR3 region: CASIPPGQPISNYGYTF. The CDR3 region has the DNA TGTGCCAGCATCCCCCCGGGACAGCCAATCTCTAACTATGGCTACACCTTC.

The table lists this clonotype with many counts. The chain carries TRBV6-5 and TRBJ1-4; D is possibly TRBD1 (5 bases). CDR3 length equals 15 residues. The ends were cut back, 0 bases at V and 8 bases at J, with 13 bases in the middle. Per germline, CDR1 MNHEY and CDR2 SVGAGI. The DNA of the CDR3 is TGTGCCAGCAGTTACTCGGGCAGGGAGAGGGAAAAACTGTTTTTT. As protein: CASSYSGREREKLFF.

Only one count was recorded for this clonotype. The chain couples TRBV11-2 to TRBJ1-5; D not certain. The CDR3 totals 15 residues. V was shortened by 11 bases and J by 1 base, with 18 bases between the two germline ends. In germline, CDR1 is SGHAT, CDR2 FQNNGV. CDR3 residues: CAWSVQALSNQPQHF. The DNA of the CDR3 is TGTGCCTGGAGTGTACAAGCATTGAGCAATCAGCCCCAGCATTTT.

The chain carries TRBV7-2 and TRBJ2-2; D assignment may be TRBD1 or TRBD2 (5 bases each). V was cut by 3 bases and J by 7 bases, with 18 bases left in between. CDR3 length: 16 residues. Germline CDR1 is SGHTA and CDR2 is FQGNSA. The DNA for the CDR3 is TGTGCCAGCAGCTTTACACGGGATGGGGCGATCGGGGAGCTGTTTTTT. This codes for CASSFTRDGAIGELFF.

The sample holds a few counts of this clonotype. Germline and junction disagree at one end, which may indicate a read error. The J gene is TRBJ1-1, the V gene TRBV5-1, with 9 bases fitting TRBD1. The CDR3 is made up of 18 amino acids. Germline CDR1 is SGHRS and CDR2 is YFSETQ. The DNA for the CDR3 is TGTGCCAGCAGCTCCGTGCTTGAGGGACAGGGACCGAACACTGAAGCTTTCTTT. Protein: CASSSVLEGQGPNTEAFF.

In this sample, this clonotype turned up many times. This rearrangement joins TRBV24-1 to TRBJ1-2; D is uncertain. V gave up 3 bases and J gave up 5 bases, with 12 bases separating them. CDR3 length equals 14 residues. Germline-derived CDR1 and CDR2 are KGHDR and SFDVKD. The CDR3 nucleotides read TGTGCCACCAGTGATGCTCCAGGTGGTTATGGCTACACCTTC. This sequence encodes CATSDAPGGYGYTF.

This chain connects TRBV15 to TRBJ1-5, with D hard to call. The CDR3 runs 15 residues. The germline V and J ends were trimmed by 0 bases and 11 bases, with 17 bases remaining between them. CDR1 is LNHNV and CDR2 is YYDKDF in the germline V gene (reference sequence). CDR3 sequence reads: CATSRDRAVQETQHF. The CDR3 nucleotides read TGTGCCACCAGCAGAGATAGGGCGGTACAAGAGACCCAGCATTTT.

This clonotype was picked up a small number of times. The chain employs TRBV25-1 and TRBJ2-5; 9 bases are a match to TRBD1. The CDR3 loop spans 15 amino acids. CDR1 is MGHDK, CDR2 SYGVNS, per germline. Trimming took 6 bases from V and 2 from J; bases not matched to a gene: 7. In DNA form, the CDR3 reads TGTGCCAGCAGGGCTTCCGGGACAGGGCAAGAGACCCAGTACTTC. Amino acids: CASRASGTGQETQYF.

This clonotype was detected only once. The J gene is TRBJ2-5, the V gene TRBV2, with TRBD2 matching over 15 bases. V lost 4 bases, J lost 5 bases, and 14 bases stayed unmatched. This CDR3 is built from 19 residues. Per the germline V gene, CDR1 is SNHLY and CDR2 is FYNNEI. The CDR3 region has the DNA TGTGCCAGCAGTGTTCTGGGGACTAGCGGGGGGCGGCGGGGGGAGACCCAGTACTTC. It encodes CASSVLGTSGGRRGETQYF.

This clonotype was recorded at least ten times. One end of the junction fails to match germline, which may point to a read error. This CDR3 reads CATNDCYRGSGELFF. Here the CDR3 DNA reads TGTGCCACCAATGATTGCTACAGGGGGTCCGGGGAGCTGTTTTTT. This chain connects TRBV24-1 to TRBJ2-2, with TRBD1 matching 8 bases. This CDR3 has 15 residues. The germline CDR1 and CDR2 sequences are KGHDR and SFDVKD.

This clonotype was recorded at least ten times. The rearrangement links TRBV5-1 to TRBJ1-3, with D hard to call. This CDR3 is 15 amino acids long. Trimming left V 0 bases short and J 2 bases short, with 9 bases between. Germline V lookup: CDR1 SGHRS, CDR2 YFSETQ. CDR3 residues: CASSLAGQPGNTIYF. The CDR3 DNA sequence: TGCGCCAGCAGCTTGGCCGGGCAACCTGGAAACACCATATATTTT.

This chain joins TRBV20-1 and TRBJ1-5; tentative D call: TRBD1 (5 bases). The V end lost 0 bases, the J end lost 2 bases, and 17 bases lay between the germline ends. This CDR3 region has 17 residues. The germline gives CDR1 DFQATT, CDR2 SNEGSKA (reference sequence). CDR3 amino acids: CSARDVRETVRNQPQHF. DNA for the CDR3: TGCAGTGCTAGAGATGTTCGGGAGACAGTACGCAATCAGCCCCAGCATTTT.

This clonotype was picked up a small number of times. The chain employs TRBV27 and TRBJ1-5; possible D gene TRBD1, 5 bases. This CDR3 has 13 residues. V lost 5 bases and J 6 bases, leaving 11 bases between the germline ends. Germline V CDR1 and CDR2: MNHEY, SMNVEV (reference sequence). The CDR3 nucleotides are TGTGCCAGCAGTCCGCAGGGTTTTCAGCCCCAGCATTTT. Translated, it gives CASSPQGFQPQHF.

This clonotype was recorded many times. V usage is TRBV12-3 or TRBV12-4 and J usage is TRBJ1-2, with 9 bases matching TRBD1. The CDR3 has 13 amino acids. The trim removed 6 bases at V and 8 bases at J, leaving 7 bases unmatched. The CDR3 region has the DNA TGTGCCAGCAGAGTTACAGGGGGCGCGGGCTACACCTTC. It translates to CASRVTGGAGYTF.

The rearrangement links TRBV7-8 to TRBJ2-7; the match to TRBD1 covers 8 bases. Germline CDR1 SGHVS, CDR2 FQNEAQ. The length of the CDR3 is 15 residues. V lost 6 bases and J lost 3; bases outside the gene matches: 10. The CDR3, as DNA: TGTGCCAGCAGTCCAGCCGACAGGGGTTACTACGAGCAGTACTTC. Translated: CASSPADRGYYEQYF.

This clonotype has a count of ten or more. The CDR3: CASSVGTGDDEQYF. The CDR3 nucleotides are TGTGCCAGCAGCGTAGGGACAGGGGATGACGAGCAGTACTTC. V and J are TRBV9 and TRBJ2-7; 9 nucleotides agree with TRBD1. The ends lost 0 bases at V and 5 bases at J; junction bases unmatched: 3. CDR1 is SGDLS and CDR2 is YYNGEE in the germline V gene. CDR3 length: 14 residues.

V is TRBV29-1 and J is TRBJ2-2; TRBD1 matches 7 bases. Trimming removed 8 bases from V and 4 bases from J; junction bases left unmatched: 7. In germline, CDR1 is SQVTM, CDR2 ANQGSEA. This CDR3 contains 13 residues. CDR3 coding DNA: TGCAGCCTAACAGGGGAAGGCACCGGGGAGCTGTTTTTT. It yields the protein CSLTGEGTGELFF.

This clonotype was recorded many times. This CDR3 reads CASSERRSSGANVLTF. The CDR3 DNA reads as TGTGCCAGCAGTGAAAGACGGAGCTCTGGGGCCAACGTCCTGACTTTC. The chain employs TRBV2 and TRBJ2-6, with D unclear. The V and J ends lost 2 bases and 0 bases respectively, with 8 bases between them. Germline V CDR1 and CDR2: SNHLY, FYNNEI. The CDR3 loop spans 16 amino acids.

This clonotype was counted between two and nine times. The chain combines TRBV12-3 or TRBV12-4 with TRBJ1-5, with TRBD1 as a possible D gene (5 bases). The CDR3 totals 15 residues. Trimming left V 1 base short and J 3 bases short, with 10 bases between. In DNA, the CDR3 is TGTGCCAGCAGTTTAGAGACAGAAGTCAATCAGCCCCAGCATTTT. Translated, it gives CASSLETEVNQPQHF.

This clonotype was observed at least ten times. The chain uses TRBV5-8 and TRBJ1-3, with 7 bases matching TRBD1. The V segment lost 2 bases and the J segment 0 bases; nucleotides outside the gene matches: 2. The CDR3 covers 15 residues. Germline loops: CDR1 SGHTS, CDR2 YDEGEE. The DNA of the CDR3 is TGTGCCAGCAGCTTCGGGACAGTCTCTGGAAACACCATATATTTT. Its translation is CASSFGTVSGNTIYF.

This sequence joins TRBV19 and TRBJ1-4; 10 bases are shared with TRBD1. This CDR3 has 17 amino acids. V was pared by 4 bases and J by 0 bases, with 5 bases of the junction left unmatched. Germline lookup yields CDR1 LNHDA and CDR2 SQIVND (reference sequence). CDR3 DNA: TGTGCCAGTAGTACCGGGACAGGGGCAACAACTAATGAAAAACTGTTTTTT. Translation: CASSTGTGATTNEKLFF. The full variable domain, in which reference TRBV19 and TRBJ1-4 provide the parts outside the CDR3, is DGGITQSPKYLFRKEGQNVTLSCEQNLNHDAMYWYRQDPGQGLRLIYYSQIVNDFQKGDIAEGYSVSREKKESFPLTVTSAQKNPTAFYLCASSTGTGATTNEKLFFGSGTQLSVL.